A single sample gave rise to the 23 T cell receptor beta chains below, sequenced in a study of response to subunit inactivated influenza vaccine. Via MiXCR, TCRdb re-called the RT-PCR reads, giving one row per CDR3 protein. The table shows approximately 500,000 distinct CDR3 sequences, with 13% occurring only once. Sequences were derived from PBMCs from blood, sampled 40 to 50 days after vaccination. Every receptor here comes from a man aged 50-60 years who received an inactivated influenza vaccine.

This clonotype was seen only a few times. The CDR3 bases are TGTGCCAGCAGCCAAGGCACAGTTTACGGCTACACCTTC. It codes for CASSQGTVYGYTF. The J gene is TRBJ1-2, the V gene TRBV3-1; no definite D call. Trimming shortened V by 1 base and J by 8 bases, and 11 bases separated the two germline ends. CDR1 is LGHDT, CDR2 YNNKEL, per germline (reference sequence). The CDR3 runs 13 residues.

The V call is TRBV3-1, the J call TRBJ2-2; D remains unclear. The germline V and J ends were trimmed by 0 bases and 4 bases, with 12 bases remaining between them. Germline loops: CDR1 LGHDT, CDR2 YNNKEL (reference sequence). The CDR3 runs 16 residues. In nucleotides, the CDR3 is TGTGCCAGCAGCCAAGATCTAGGTCTGGGCACCGGGGAGCTGTTTTTT. It codes for CASSQDLGLGTGELFF.

The chain couples TRBV5-5 to TRBJ2-2; D might be TRBD1 (6 bases). Trimming removed 3 bases from V and 4 bases from J, with 13 bases in between. This CDR3 region has 15 residues. Germline CDR1 and CDR2: SGHKS and YYEKEE (reference sequence). The CDR3 sequence: CASSWMGASTGELFF. The CDR3 DNA follows: TGTGCCAGCAGCTGGATGGGGGCGAGCACCGGGGAGCTGTTTTTT.

J is TRBJ1-6 and V is TRBV6-2 or TRBV6-3; D perhaps matches TRBD1 (6 bases). Germline V gene data show CDR1 as MNHEY and CDR2 as SVGEGT. The CDR3 is 15 residues long. Trimming left V 4 bases short and J 4 bases short, with 11 bases between. DNA for the CDR3: TGTGCCAGCAGTTTCCTGACAGGTTATAATTCACCCCTCCACTTT. Protein: CASSFLTGYNSPLHF.

This clonotype was seen at least ten times. Written as DNA, the CDR3 is TGCAGTGCTGTAGCGGGCCCGCCCTACGAGCAGTACTTC. Amino acids: CSAVAGPPYEQYF. The gene calls are TRBV20-1 and TRBJ2-7; 7 nucleotides agree with TRBD2. CDR3 length: 13 residues. V gave up 5 bases and J gave up 2 bases; unmatched junction bases: 6. The germline CDR1 and CDR2 sequences are DFQATT and SNEGSKA (reference sequence).

This clonotype was seen a handful of times. The chain joins TRBV5-1 to TRBJ2-2; D possibly corresponds to TRBD1 (6 bases). Trimming removed 9 bases at V and 4 bases at J, with 13 bases between. There are 13 residues in the CDR3. The germline V gene has CDR1 SGHRS and CDR2 YFSETQ. The CDR3 DNA reads TGCGCCACACAGGGAAGGGTCACCGGGGAGCTGTTTTTT. It is translated as CATQGRVTGELFF.

This clonotype was seen a few times. The V call is TRBV5-1, the J call TRBJ2-7; 11 bases align to TRBD2. J lost 5 bases, V lost 9 bases, and 10 bases had no gene match. Germline values: CDR1 SGHRS, CDR2 YFSETQ. The CDR3 runs 14 residues. The CDR3 is CATTTLAGGHEQYF. CDR3 sequence (DNA): TGCGCCACTACCACGCTAGCGGGAGGCCACGAGCAGTACTTC.

This clonotype was observed at least ten times. The chain combines TRBV29-1 with TRBJ2-3, with TRBD2 identical over 9 bases. The germline CDR1 and CDR2 sequences are SQVTM and ANQGSEA. This CDR3 has 14 amino acids. With V trimmed by 3 bases and J by 4 bases, 5 bases remained unmatched. CDR3 protein: CSVEREGWADTQYF. In DNA, the CDR3 is TGCAGCGTTGAGCGGGAGGGCTGGGCAGATACGCAGTATTTT.

CDR3 bases: TGTGCCAGCAGCGTAGATCGGTCGGCTACTGGGACCCAGTACTTC. Encoded protein: CASSVDRSATGTQYF. This chain links TRBV9 with TRBJ2-5; D gene uncertain. The CDR3 spans 15 residues. V was shortened by 0 bases and J by 7 bases, with 16 bases between the two germline ends. Looked up from germline, CDR1 is SGDLS and CDR2 is YYNGEE.

CDR3 bases: TGTGCCAGCAGCTTCTTCGGGAGCTCCTACAATGAGCAGTTCTTC. It encodes CASSFFGSSYNEQFF. V usage is TRBV7-8 and J usage is TRBJ2-1; the D gene is possibly TRBD2 (6 bases). This CDR3 has 15 residues. Trimming cost V 3 bases and J 0 bases, with 9 bases left between them. Germline V CDR1 and CDR2: SGHVS, FQNEAQ.

This chain connects TRBV11-3 to TRBJ2-3, with a tentative D call TRBD2 (7 bases). V was shortened by 8 bases and J by 1 base, with 10 bases between the two germline ends. Germline CDR1 reads SGHNT; CDR2 reads YENEEA. There are 13 residues in the CDR3. The CDR3, as DNA: TGTGCCAGCGGCGGGGGCGGCACAGATACGCAGTATTTT. Protein product: CASGGGGTDTQYF.

The V call is TRBV9, the J call TRBJ1-2; 7 bases map to TRBD1. This CDR3 is built from 13 residues. V was pared by 4 bases and J by 6 bases, with 6 bases of the junction left unmatched. Germline values: CDR1 SGDLS, CDR2 YYNGEE. The CDR3 region is CASSPGQIDGYTF. The CDR3 nucleotides are TGTGCCAGCAGCCCGGGACAGATTGATGGCTACACCTTC.

This clonotype was seen more than once but under ten times. The CDR3 reads CASSPFLGENTEAFF. CDR3 coding DNA: TGTGCCAGCAGCCCCTTTTTAGGGGAGAACACTGAAGCTTTCTTT. V is TRBV3-1 and J is TRBJ1-1, with D perhaps TRBD1 (5 bases). The V gene's germline CDR1 is LGHDT and CDR2 YNNKEL (reference sequence). The germline V and J ends were trimmed by 4 bases and 1 base, with 13 bases remaining between them. This CDR3 is 15 amino acids long.

The genes are TRBV11-2 and TRBJ2-1; D is undetermined. The CDR3 covers 15 residues. V was clipped by 4 bases and J by 3 bases, with 13 bases between them. In germline, CDR1 is SGHAT, CDR2 FQNNGV. The CDR3 here is CASSSRPDNYNEQFF. The CDR3 region has the DNA TGTGCCAGCAGCTCCCGGCCAGATAACTACAATGAGCAGTTCTTC.

The chain uses TRBV6-5 and TRBJ2-3; TRBD1 is a possible D gene (5 bases). Trimming removed 0 bases at V and 5 bases at J, with 9 bases between. This CDR3 is 14 amino acids long. Germline V gene sequence: CDR1 MNHEY, CDR2 SVGAGI. CDR3 DNA: TGTGCCAGCAGTTACTCGACTCAGGGAGATACGCAGTATTTT. Translated, it gives CASSYSTQGDTQYF.

This clonotype has just a few counts. The V call is TRBV20-1, the J call TRBJ2-4, with no clear D. Germline values: CDR1 DFQATT, CDR2 SNEGSKA (reference sequence). The CDR3 has 14 residues. Trimming removed 3 bases at V and 0 bases at J, with 9 bases between. CDR3 sequence: CSASLRIAKNIQYF. DNA for the CDR3: TGCAGTGCTAGTTTGCGGATAGCCAAAAACATTCAGTACTTC.

This clonotype was observed a few times. The rearrangement joins TRBV4-3 to TRBJ2-7; 8 bases match TRBD1. J lost 0 bases, V lost 0 bases, and 7 bases had no gene match. The CDR3 consists of 17 residues. From germline, CDR1 is LGHNA and CDR2 YSLEER. CDR3 in amino acids: CASSQEGQGGPSYEQYF. The CDR3 coding sequence is TGCGCCAGCAGCCAAGAAGGACAGGGAGGTCCCTCCTACGAGCAGTACTTC.

This clonotype was observed many times. This rearrangement joins TRBV20-1 to TRBJ1-5; D unclear. This CDR3 is built from 15 residues. Trimming removed 3 bases from V and 0 bases from J, with 12 bases in between. Germline V gene lookup returns CDR1 DFQATT and CDR2 SNEGSKA (reference sequence). Here the CDR3 DNA reads TGCAGTGCTAGTAAATTGAGGGATAGCAATCAGCCCCAGCATTTT. This translates into CSASKLRDSNQPQHF.

This clonotype was recorded at least ten times. The chain is built from TRBV5-1 and TRBJ2-3; possible D gene TRBD2, 6 bases. This CDR3 is built from 14 residues. Germline V gives CDR1 SGHRS, CDR2 YFSETQ. The V end lost 3 bases, the J end lost 4 bases, and 12 bases lay between the germline ends. The chain's CDR3 is CASSSLGGADTQYF. Here the CDR3 DNA reads TGCGCCAGCAGCTCGCTGGGGGGAGCAGATACGCAGTATTTT.

The rearrangement joins TRBV7-2 to TRBJ2-3; maybe TRBD2 (5 bases). This CDR3 comprises 14 residues. Trimming left V 1 base short and J 7 bases short, with 12 bases between. The V gene's germline CDR1 is SGHTA and CDR2 FQGNSA. For the CDR3, the DNA is TGTGCCAGCAGCTTAGACCCGCCGGGGAATACGCAGTATTTT. This encodes CASSLDPPGNTQYF.

This clonotype was seen more than once but under ten times. V usage is TRBV12-3 or TRBV12-4 and J usage is TRBJ1-4, with D perhaps matching TRBD1 (6 bases). This CDR3 region has 15 residues. The ends were cut back, 5 bases at V and 3 bases at J, with 13 bases in the middle. The chain's CDR3 is CASSLTGSPNEKLFF. The DNA for the CDR3 is TGTGCCAGCAGTCTGACAGGTTCCCCTAATGAAAAACTGTTTTTT.

This clonotype was picked up a small number of times. The chain couples TRBV4-1 to TRBJ2-6; tentative D call: TRBD1 (5 bases). This CDR3 has 18 residues. Germline loops: CDR1 MGHRA, CDR2 YSYEKL. With 0 bases removed from V and 0 bases from J, the gap between germline ends came to 12 bases. The CDR3 region is CASSQDTGIGSGANVLTF. CDR3 DNA: TGCGCCAGCAGCCAAGATACAGGTATAGGCTCTGGGGCCAACGTCCTGACTTTC.

The table lists this clonotype with a few counts. The chain carries TRBV5-1 and TRBJ2-7; D might be TRBD2 (5 bases). Trimming stripped 0 bases from V and 0 bases from J, with 7 bases between. The length of the CDR3 is 14 residues. Germline CDR1 reads SGHRS; CDR2 reads YFSETQ. The CDR3 DNA reads as TGCGCCAGCAGCTTGGAGCGGAACTCCTACGAGCAGTACTTC. Translating gives CASSLERNSYEQYF.